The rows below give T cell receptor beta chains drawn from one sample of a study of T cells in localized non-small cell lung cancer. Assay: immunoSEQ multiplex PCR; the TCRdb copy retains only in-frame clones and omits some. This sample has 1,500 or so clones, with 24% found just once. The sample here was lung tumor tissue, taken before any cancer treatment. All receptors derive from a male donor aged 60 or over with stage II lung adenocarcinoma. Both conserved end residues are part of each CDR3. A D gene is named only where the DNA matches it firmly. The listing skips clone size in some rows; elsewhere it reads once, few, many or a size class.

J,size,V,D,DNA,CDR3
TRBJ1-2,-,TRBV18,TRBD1,TGTGCCAGCTCACCTCTCGTCCCGGGACAGGGAGCGATCAATGGCTACACCTTC,CASSPLVPGQGAINGYTF
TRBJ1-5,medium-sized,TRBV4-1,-,TGCGCCAGCAGCCTCACCGGGACAAGGGGTAGCAATCAGCCCCAGCATTTT,CASSLTGTRGSNQPQHF
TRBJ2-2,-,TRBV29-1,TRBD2,TGCAGCGTTGGGCCAGCGGGAGTGGCCGGGGAGCTGTTTTTT,CSVGPAGVAGELFF
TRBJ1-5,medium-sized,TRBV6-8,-,TGTGCCAGCAGATTCGACCCCGAAGTCCATCAGCCCCAGCATTTT,CASRFDPEVHQPQHF
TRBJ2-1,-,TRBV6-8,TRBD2,TGTGCCATAGCGGGGACGTCAGCGGGAGGTATTGTTAGTGAGCAGTTCTTC,CAIAGTSAGGIVSEQFF
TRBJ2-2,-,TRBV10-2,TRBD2,TGCGCCAGCAGTGAAAGCGGGAGAGAGACCGGGGAGCTGTTTTTT,CASSESGRETGELFF
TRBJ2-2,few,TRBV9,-,TGTGCCAGCCAGGGAGTGGTGAACACCGGGGAGCTGTTTTTT,CASQGVVNTGELFF
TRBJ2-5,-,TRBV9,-,TGTGCCAGCAGTGAAGGGATGGGTGAGACCCAGTACTTC,CASSEGMGETQYF
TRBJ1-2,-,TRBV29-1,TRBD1,TGCAGCGCTGACGGGACAGCCTATGGCTACACCTTC,CSADGTAYGYTF
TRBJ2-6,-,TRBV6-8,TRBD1,TGTGCCAGCAGGGACAGGCAGTACTCTACCTCTGGGGCCAACGTCCTGACTTTC,CASRDRQYSTSGANVLTF
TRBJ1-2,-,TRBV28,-,TGTGCCAGCAGTTGGGCGCCTACTAACTATGGCTACACCTTC,CASSWAPTNYGYTF
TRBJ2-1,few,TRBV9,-,TGTGCCAGCAGGTCTGGGACCTACTACAATGAGCAGTTCTTC,CASRSGTYYNEQFF
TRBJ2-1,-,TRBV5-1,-,TGCGCCAGCAGCTTACGGGAGTCTAGCAATGAGCAGTTCTTC,CASSLRESSNEQFF
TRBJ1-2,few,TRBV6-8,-,TGTGCCAGCAGCTCTACTTTCCTGTATGGCTACACCTTC,CASSSTFLYGYTF
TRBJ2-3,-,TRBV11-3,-,TGTGCCAGCAGCTTTCGAAGCGGGAGCACAGATACGCAGTATTTT,CASSFRSGSTDTQYF
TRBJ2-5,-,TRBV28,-,TGTGCCAGCAGTTTACTTGAGACACAACTTATCCAAGAGACCCAGTACTTC,CASSLLETQLIQETQYF
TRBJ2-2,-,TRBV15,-,TGTGCCACCAGCAGGGAGATAAACCCAACCGGGGAGCTGTTTTTT,CATSREINPTGELFF
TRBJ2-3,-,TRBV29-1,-,TGCAGCGTATCGATCCCGGAGGGGGATACGCAGTATTTT,CSVSIPEGDTQYF
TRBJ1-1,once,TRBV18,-,TGTGCCAGCTCAACCGCCGGGGACACTGAAGCTTTCTTT,CASSTAGDTEAFF
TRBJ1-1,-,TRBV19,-,TGTGCCAGTAGTATGGGTCTGTCTACTGAAGCTTTCTTT,CASSMGLSTEAFF
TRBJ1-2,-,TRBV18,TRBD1,TGTGCCAGCTCACCGAAGACAGGGGAGGACTATGGCTACACCTTC,CASSPKTGEDYGYTF
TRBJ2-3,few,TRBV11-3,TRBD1,TGTGCCAGCAGCTCCCGGGACAGGGCATTGGATACGCAGTATTTT,CASSSRDRALDTQYF
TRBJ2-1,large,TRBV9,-,TGTGCCAGCAGTGTCTGGGCGGGGCCCTACAATGAGCAGTTCTTC,CASSVWAGPYNEQFF
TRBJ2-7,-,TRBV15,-,TGTGCCACCAGCGTACAGAGTTCCCCCTACGAGCAGTACTTC,CATSVQSSPYEQYF
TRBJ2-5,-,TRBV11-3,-,TGTGCCAGCAGCTCTTTAGCGGCAGCCCAGGGAGAGACCCAGTACTTC,CASSSLAAAQGETQYF
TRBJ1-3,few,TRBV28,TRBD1,TGTGCCAGCAGTCTAGGGGGCAGTTTGAACTCTGGAAACACCATATATTTT,CASSLGGSLNSGNTIYF
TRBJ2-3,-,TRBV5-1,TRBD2,TGCGCCAGCAGCTTGGTTGGGACTAGCTCGGCAGATACGCAGTATTTT,CASSLVGTSSADTQYF
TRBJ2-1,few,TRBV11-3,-,TGTGCCAGCAGCTTAGGGGCGTTCGAGGGTGAGCAGTTCTTC,CASSLGAFEGEQFF
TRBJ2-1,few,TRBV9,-,TGTGCCAGCAGCCCTAGTGGGAACTACAATGAGCAGTTCTTC,CASSPSGNYNEQFF
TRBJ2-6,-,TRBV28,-,TGTGCCAGCACCTCAGTTTGGATGGGGAGGTCTGGGGCCAACGTCCTGACTTTC,CASTSVWMGRSGANVLTF
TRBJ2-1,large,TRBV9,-,TGTGCCAGCAGCGCCAGGGGTTGGGTCAACAATGAGCAGTTCTTC,CASSARGWVNNEQFF
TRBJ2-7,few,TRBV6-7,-,TGTGCCAGCAAAAGCGGGCTATATTCCTACGAGCAGTACTTC,CASKSGLYSYEQYF
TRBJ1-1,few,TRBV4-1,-,TGCGCCAGCAGCGTATGGGGGGCGAACACTGAAGCTTTCTTT,CASSVWGANTEAFF
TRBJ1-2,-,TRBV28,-,TGTGCCAGCAGCTTAGAATACAATGGCTACACCTTC,CASSLEYNGYTF